This TCR beta chain comes out of a study of CD8 T cells in ankylosing spondylitis. This clonotype was seen ten or more times. V dropped 4 bases and J dropped 4 bases, with 11 bases sitting between them. This CDR3 has 13 amino acids. Germline V gene lookup returns CDR1 MNHEY and CDR2 SVGAGI. TCRdb processed the 5' RACE reads anew with MiXCR; each CDR3 protein has one entry. The sample consists of a few hundred thousand distinct CDR3 sequences, approximately 10% of them appearing once. Input material: blood, either unsorted or a sorted T cell fraction (not recorded which). This receptor was obtained from a female donor with ankylosing spondylitis or in good health (not recorded which). The chain employs TRBV6-5 and TRBJ2-7, with D hard to call. The CDR3 region is CASSSPAIYEQYF. In DNA, the CDR3 is TGTGCCAGCAGTTCCCCAGCGATTTACGAGCAGTACTTC.